The 28 T cell receptor beta chains reported below all come from one sample, sequenced in a study of molecular identifiers for immune sequencing clone quantification (dated by TCRdb to 2016 to 2019). The library was obtained by PCR. Sequencing relied on an Illumina HiSeq 4000. TCRdb trimmed the raw reads at Q25, called clones with MiXCR and kept productive beta chains. All rows with the same CDR3 protein become a single entry with the most common DNA and genes. The sample table records 35,000 to 45,000 distinct CDR3 sequences; 15% to 20% of these occur just once. The top ten clones comprise about 1.1% of the sample. Sequencing used naive CD8+ T cells from blood, with Jurkat cell RNA spiked in. The intended sense of this specimen's cell subset or site label: FACS-sorted CD8+CD4-CCR7+CD45RA+ naive T cells. These receptors were collected from a human donor in good health. Some libraries in this study had Jurkat cell RNA spiked in.

This clonotype was detected many times. This chain links TRBV2 with TRBJ2-6, with 11 bases identical to TRBD2. The length of the CDR3 is 17 residues. J was trimmed by 0 bases and V by 6 bases; bases with no gene match: 4. CDR1 and CDR2 (germline): SNHLY, FYNNEI. The CDR3 DNA follows: TGTGCCAGCAGGGGACTAGCGGCAAGCTCTGGGGCCAACGTCCTGACTTTC. Protein: CASRGLAASSGANVLTF.

This clonotype has at least ten counts. V gene TRBV20-1 combines with J gene TRBJ2-3; D is undetermined. V was clipped by 3 bases and J by 0 bases, with 10 bases between them. This CDR3 spans 14 amino acids. Per the germline V gene, CDR1 is DFQATT and CDR2 is SNEGSKA (reference sequence). The CDR3 nucleotides read TGCAGTGCTAGGGTGGTGGATAGCACAGATACGCAGTATTTT. Encoded protein: CSARVVDSTDTQYF.

V usage is TRBV7-6 and J usage is TRBJ2-1, with TRBD2 identical over 10 bases. Trimming took 1 base from V and 0 from J; bases not matched to a gene: 18. CDR3 length equals 22 residues. From germline, CDR1 is SGHVS and CDR2 FNYEAQ. The DNA of the CDR3 is TGTGCCAGCAGCTTAGAGACGGATCCCAACGGACTAGCGGTAGTCTCCTACAATGAGCAGTTCTTC. Translated, it gives CASSLETDPNGLAVVSYNEQFF.

In this sample, this clonotype is medium-sized (0.01 to 0.1%). The chain joins TRBV6-2 or TRBV6-3 to TRBJ2-3, with D perhaps TRBD2 (5 bases). Germline CDR1 and CDR2: MNHEY and SVGEGT. The germline V and J ends were trimmed by 6 bases and 1 base, with 8 bases remaining between them. The CDR3 spans 13 residues. Here the CDR3 reads CASREVGTDTQYF. For the CDR3, the DNA is TGTGCCAGCAGGGAGGTCGGCACAGATACGCAGTATTTT.

As regards this clonotype: A much larger clonotype is one base distant, so this may be a read error. The genes are TRBV5-1 and TRBJ1-1; TRBD1 aligns across 8 bases. Germline CDR1 is SGHRS and CDR2 is YFSETQ. The CDR3 runs to 14 residues. Unmatched junction bases numbered 6, after V lost 4 bases and J lost 4 bases. For the CDR3, the DNA is TGCGCCAGCAGCCTCAGGGGGCTGAGCACTGAAGCTTTCTTT. Residues: CASSLRGLSTEAFF.

This clonotype was seen ten or more times. This sequence joins TRBV11-3 and TRBJ2-2, with D possibly being TRBD1 (6 bases). Deletions cut 1 base from V and 7 bases from J, with 10 bases between. CDR1 and CDR2 from the germline V gene are SGHNT and YENEEA. The CDR3 covers 14 residues. CDR3 residues: CASSLGTEGGELFF. The CDR3 DNA is TGTGCCAGCAGCTTAGGGACAGAAGGCGGGGAGCTGTTTTTT.

Only a few counts were recorded for this clonotype. V usage is TRBV13 and J usage is TRBJ2-5; 10 bases fit TRBD2. Losses at the gene ends were 0 bases for V and 3 bases for J; bases not matched to a gene: 4. The germline V gene encodes CDR1 PRHDT and CDR2 FYEKMQ (reference sequence). This CDR3 spans 16 amino acids. The CDR3 sequence: CASSLGFLAGEETQYF. The CDR3 nucleotides read TGTGCCAGCAGCTTAGGTTTCCTAGCGGGAGAAGAGACCCAGTACTTC.

As regards this clonotype: A much larger clone lies one base from this, so it may be a read error. The chain couples TRBV29-1 to TRBJ2-5; tentatively, D is TRBD1 (6 bases). This CDR3 is 14 amino acids long. Germline V gives CDR1 SQVTM, CDR2 ANQGSEA. DNA for the CDR3: TGCAGCGCCAGCTCCCCCGGGACACAAGGGACCCAGTACTTC. Its translation is CSASSPGTQGTQYF. Based on the CDR3 plus reference TRBV29-1 and TRBJ2-5, the full variable domain is SAVISQKPSRDICQRGTSLTIQCQVDSQVTMMFWYRQQPGQSLTLIATANQGSEATYESGFVIDKFPISRPNLTFSTLTVSNMSPEDSSIYLCSASSPGTQGTQYFGPGTRLLVL.

V and J are TRBV29-1 and TRBJ2-1; D unclear. V was trimmed by 3 bases and J by 5 bases, leaving 2 bases between them. Germline V gene lookup returns CDR1 SQVTM and CDR2 ANQGSEA. The CDR3 totals 10 residues. Here the CDR3 reads CSVDHNEQFF. The CDR3 DNA sequence: TGCAGCGTTGACCACAATGAGCAGTTCTTC.

J is TRBJ2-5 and V is TRBV10-3, with D unresolved. Germline V gene lookup returns CDR1 ENHRY and CDR2 SYGVKD. V shed 1 base and J shed 2 bases, with 14 bases lying between them. The CDR3 has 16 residues. The DNA for the CDR3 is TGTGCCATCAGTGAGTTGGAACTCCGAACTCAAGAGACCCAGTACTTC. Translated: CAISELELRTQETQYF.

In this sample, this clonotype turned up a few times. A much larger clonotype is one base distant, so this may be a read error. The chain is built from TRBV6-2 or TRBV6-3 and TRBJ2-5; D possibly corresponds to TRBD1 (5 bases). The CDR3 is 14 amino acids. Germline CDR1 MNHEY, CDR2 SVGEGT. CDR3 coding DNA: TGTGCCGGCAGTCACGACGGACAATTTTGGACCCAGTACTTC. Encoded protein: CAGSHDGQFWTQYF.

There are many counts of this clonotype. This chain connects TRBV15 to TRBJ1-1, with D perhaps matching TRBD1 (5 bases). This CDR3 contains 14 residues. Germline-derived CDR1 and CDR2 are LNHNV and YYDKDF (reference sequence). V was pared by 3 bases and J by 0 bases, with 8 bases between. The CDR3 loop reads CATSRMGVNTEAFF. The CDR3 coding sequence is TGTGCCACCAGCAGGATGGGGGTGAACACTGAAGCTTTCTTT.

This clonotype was seen a few times. V and J are TRBV7-9 and TRBJ2-7; D may be TRBD2 (6 bases). V was trimmed by 4 bases and J by 1 base, leaving 20 bases between them. The CDR3 has 17 amino acids. The germline CDR1 and CDR2 sequences are SEHNR and FQNEAQ (reference sequence). The CDR3 loop is CASSSSHGGFASYEQYF. The CDR3 DNA reads as TGTGCCAGCAGCTCCTCGCACGGGGGATTTGCATCCTACGAGCAGTACTTC.

This clonotype was detected many times. The chain is built from TRBV6-1 and TRBJ1-4, with a tentative D call TRBD1 (6 bases). Germline V gives CDR1 MNHNS, CDR2 SASEGT. With 0 bases removed from V and 11 bases from J, the gap between germline ends came to 34 bases. The CDR3 covers 21 residues. CDR3 sequence reads: CASSEAPAGAVMMGSPAKLFF. In DNA form, the CDR3 reads TGTGCCAGCAGTGAAGCCCCCGCAGGGGCAGTGATGATGGGATCCCCCGCGAAACTGTTTTTT.

The chain couples TRBV7-6 to TRBJ2-3, with TRBD2 matching over 9 bases. The trim removed 2 bases at V and 0 bases at J, leaving 6 bases unmatched. The CDR3 is 17 amino acids. The germline CDR1 and CDR2 sequences are SGHVS and FNYEAQ. The CDR3 region is CASSLRASGTSTDTQYF. DNA for the CDR3: TGTGCCAGCAGCTTAAGGGCTAGCGGGACGAGCACAGATACGCAGTATTTT.

Many counts were recorded for this clonotype. The rearrangement links TRBV25-1 to TRBJ1-4; D possibly corresponds to TRBD1 (6 bases). V lost 3 bases, J lost 7 bases, and 18 bases lay in between. CDR3 length: 16 residues. CDR1 and CDR2 (germline): MGHDK, SYGVNS. The CDR3 nucleotides read TGTGCCAGCAGTGACTCTCCTCAGGGGCTGGGTGAAAAACTGTTTTTT. It specifies CASSDSPQGLGEKLFF.

This clonotype was recorded a few times. This sequence joins TRBV20-1 and TRBJ2-7, with unresolved D. Germline values: CDR1 DFQATT, CDR2 SNEGSKA (reference sequence). The length of the CDR3 is 13 residues. V was shortened by 6 bases and J by 3 bases, with 15 bases between the two germline ends. The CDR3 is CSAPGGSRYEQYF. CDR3 in DNA: TGCAGTGCCCCGGGTGGATCCCGCTACGAGCAGTACTTC.

About this clonotype: Given a much more abundant clone one base away, this may be a read error. This chain connects TRBV19 to TRBJ1-5, with D possibly TRBD1 on 5 matching bases. Germline V gene data show CDR1 as LNHDA and CDR2 as SQIVND (reference sequence). The CDR3 covers 14 residues. This CDR3 is CASTTWEGNQPRHF. The DNA for the CDR3 is TGTGCCAGTACCACTTGGGAGGGGAATCAGCCCCGGCATTTT.

With regard to this clonotype: A clone one base away is much larger, so this may be a read error. The chain has TRBV4-3 and TRBJ2-7; D is unclear. The V and J ends lost 0 bases and 2 bases respectively, with 8 bases between them. This CDR3 region has 14 residues. Germline CDR1 is LGHNA and CDR2 is YSLEER. The CDR3 here is CASSQDLGTYEQYF. The CDR3, as DNA: TGCGCCAGCAGCCAAGATCTAGGCACCTACGAGCAGTACTTC.

The chain couples TRBV3-1 to TRBJ2-2; tentative D call: TRBD2 (6 bases). The germline CDR1 and CDR2 sequences are LGHDT and YNNKEL (reference sequence). The CDR3 length is 15 residues. The V and J ends lost 7 bases and 2 bases respectively, with 14 bases between them. The CDR3 nucleotides are TGTGCCAGCAACGACCGGGACTTCAACACCGGGGAGCTGTTTTTT. It encodes CASNDRDFNTGELFF.

This clonotype was found many times. V is TRBV12-5 and J is TRBJ2-5, with 8 bases matching TRBD2. From germline, CDR1 is LGHNT and CDR2 FRNRAP. J was trimmed by 1 base and V by 1 base; bases with no gene match: 11. The CDR3 totals 18 residues. The CDR3 sequence: CASGLAGPAGGAQETQYF. CDR3 sequence (DNA): TGTGCTAGTGGTTTGGCAGGCCCCGCCGGGGGGGCCCAAGAGACCCAGTACTTC.

With respect to this clonotype: A much bigger clone sits one base away, suggesting this may be a read error. The chain employs TRBV13 and TRBJ1-1; D is undetermined. CDR3 length equals 13 residues. Germline values: CDR1 PRHDT, CDR2 FYEKMQ (reference sequence). In DNA form, the CDR3 reads TGTGCCAGCAGCGGCCATGGAAGCACTAAAGCTTTCTTT. Translation: CASSGHGSTKAFF.

The sample holds many counts of this clonotype. The chain has TRBV7-2 and TRBJ1-5; D remains ambiguous. Germline CDR1 SGHTA, CDR2 FQGNSA. Deletions cut 0 bases from V and 7 bases from J, with 13 bases between. This CDR3 is built from 15 residues. CDR3 DNA sequence: TGTGCCAGCAGCTTAGCAGGTGGAGCCGGCCAGCCCCAGCATTTT. Translating gives CASSLAGGAGQPQHF.

There are many counts of this clonotype. The rearrangement links TRBV7-9 to TRBJ2-7; D unclear. Germline CDR1 is SEHNR and CDR2 is FQNEAQ (reference sequence). Trimming pared 5 bases from V and 3 bases from J, leaving 14 bases between. The CDR3 length is 14 residues. CDR3 coding DNA: TGTGCCAGCAGCCCCCTTACCCAAGTCTACGAGCAGTACTTC. The encoded protein is CASSPLTQVYEQYF.

In its sample, this clonotype was seen many times. The chain is built from TRBV7-2 and TRBJ2-1; the match to TRBD2 covers 9 bases. V lost 3 bases to trimming and J lost 10 bases; unmatched junction nucleotides: 4. CDR1 and CDR2 from the germline V gene are SGHTA and FQGNSA. The CDR3 totals 13 residues. CDR3 sequence: CASSFLAGEEQFF. CDR3 coding DNA: TGTGCCAGCAGCTTCTTAGCGGGGGAGGAGCAGTTCTTC.

About this clonotype itself: This may arise from a read error, as a much more abundant clone is one base away. The chain recombines TRBV29-1 with TRBJ2-1, with D perhaps TRBD2 (6 bases). Deletions cut 5 bases from V and 5 bases from J, with 16 bases between. The V gene's germline CDR1 is SQVTM and CDR2 ANQGSEA. The CDR3 is 14 residues long. CDR3 sequence (DNA): TGCAGCGTTAGTTTAGCGGAAGTCCACAATGAGCAGTTCTTC. It translates to CSVSLAEVHNEQFF.

This clonotype has ten or more counts. The chain combines TRBV5-4 with TRBJ1-5, with D unresolved. The CDR3 loop spans 13 amino acids. CDR1 is SGHNT, CDR2 YYREEE, per germline (reference sequence). Trimming took off 3 bases at V and 5 bases at J, with 9 bases between the two ends. As DNA, the CDR3 is TGTGCCAGCAGCTCCGGGGTTTATCAGCCCCAGCATTTT. Protein: CASSSGVYQPQHF.

This clonotype was detected ten times or more. The CDR3 DNA sequence: TGTGCCAGCAGCTTAGCGCTGGGGGGCACATACGAGCAGTACTTC. Protein sequence: CASSLALGGTYEQYF. The chain links TRBV7-9 to TRBJ2-7; D assignment may be TRBD1 or TRBD2 (6 bases each). This CDR3 spans 15 amino acids. The V end lost 0 bases, the J end lost 4 bases, and 13 bases lay between the germline ends. Germline V gene data show CDR1 as SEHNR and CDR2 as FQNEAQ (reference sequence).